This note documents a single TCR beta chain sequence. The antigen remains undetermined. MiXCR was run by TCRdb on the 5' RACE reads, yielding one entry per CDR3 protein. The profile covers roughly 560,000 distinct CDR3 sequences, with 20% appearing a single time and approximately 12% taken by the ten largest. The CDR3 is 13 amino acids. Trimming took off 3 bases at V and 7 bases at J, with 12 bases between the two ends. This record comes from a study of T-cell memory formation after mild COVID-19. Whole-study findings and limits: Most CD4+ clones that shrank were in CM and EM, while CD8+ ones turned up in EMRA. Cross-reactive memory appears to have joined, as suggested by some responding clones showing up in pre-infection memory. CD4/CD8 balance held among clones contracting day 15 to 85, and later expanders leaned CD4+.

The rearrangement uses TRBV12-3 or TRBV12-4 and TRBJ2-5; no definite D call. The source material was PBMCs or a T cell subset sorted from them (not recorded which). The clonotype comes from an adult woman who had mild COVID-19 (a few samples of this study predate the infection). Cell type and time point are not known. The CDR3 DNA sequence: TGTGCCAGCAGTTTTGGACGCTCGTCGACCCAGTACTTC. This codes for CASSFGRSSTQYF.